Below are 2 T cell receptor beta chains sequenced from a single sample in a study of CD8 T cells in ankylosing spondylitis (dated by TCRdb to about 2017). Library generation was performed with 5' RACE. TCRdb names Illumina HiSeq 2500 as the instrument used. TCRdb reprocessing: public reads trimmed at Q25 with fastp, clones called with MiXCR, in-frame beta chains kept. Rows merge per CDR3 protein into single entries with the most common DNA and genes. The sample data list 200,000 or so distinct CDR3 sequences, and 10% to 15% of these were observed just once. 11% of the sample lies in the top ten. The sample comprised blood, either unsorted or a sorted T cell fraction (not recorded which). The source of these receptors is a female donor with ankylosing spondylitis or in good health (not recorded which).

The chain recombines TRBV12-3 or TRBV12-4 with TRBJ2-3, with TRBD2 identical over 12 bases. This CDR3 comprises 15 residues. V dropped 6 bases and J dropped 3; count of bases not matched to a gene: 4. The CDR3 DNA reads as TGTGCCAGCAGAACTAGCGGGAGGTCTACAGATACGCAGTATTTT. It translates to CASRTSGRSTDTQYF.

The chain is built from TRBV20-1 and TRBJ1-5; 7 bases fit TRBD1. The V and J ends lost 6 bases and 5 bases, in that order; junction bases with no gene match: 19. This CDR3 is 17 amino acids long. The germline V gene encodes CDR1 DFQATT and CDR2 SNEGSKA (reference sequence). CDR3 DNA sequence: TGCAGTGCCCCAACCGGGACAGACTTAACCCGCGATCAGCCCCAGCATTTT. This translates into CSAPTGTDLTRDQPQHF.